The clone carrying this T cell receptor beta chain was picked up many times. In the study's own analysis: Reference gene primer amplification gave nucleated cell count estimates. The repertoire was sequenced with immunoSEQ multiplex PCR; TCRdb's copy has only in-frame clones and lacks some. For V, J and clone size, that table is used; D and trimming come from the DNA. The data contain about 200,000 clones, 86% of them singletons. The record originates from a study of blood T cell repertoires in COVID-19. Across the whole study: Acute-phase and convalescent COVID-19 samples originated in the United States, Italy and Spain. From T cells, B-cell-depleted T cells, or PBMCs came the material, which was cDNA or gDNA.

The CDR3 contains 15 residues. The ends were cut back, 1 base at V and 3 bases at J, with 12 bases in the middle. CDR1 LGHNA and CDR2 YNFKEQ come from the germline V gene. Specimen: peripheral blood. The receptor was isolated from a woman aged 50 to 60 with acute or convalescent COVID-19. V gene TRBV4-2 combines with J gene TRBJ1-1; D perhaps matches TRBD1 (5 bases). In DNA, the CDR3 is TGTGCCAGCAGCCAAGGGGGACTGTGGGACACTGAAGCTTTCTTT. It yields the protein CASSQGGLWDTEAFF.